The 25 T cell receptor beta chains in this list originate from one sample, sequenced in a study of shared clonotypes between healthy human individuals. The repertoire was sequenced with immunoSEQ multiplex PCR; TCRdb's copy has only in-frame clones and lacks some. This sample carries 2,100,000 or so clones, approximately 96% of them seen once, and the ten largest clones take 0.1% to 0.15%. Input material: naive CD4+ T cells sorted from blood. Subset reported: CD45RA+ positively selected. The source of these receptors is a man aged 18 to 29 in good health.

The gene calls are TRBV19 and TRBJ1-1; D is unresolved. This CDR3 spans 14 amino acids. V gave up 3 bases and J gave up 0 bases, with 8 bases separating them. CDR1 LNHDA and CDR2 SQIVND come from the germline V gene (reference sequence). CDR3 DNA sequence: TGTGCCAGTAGTATTGATAGAATGAACACTGAAGCTTTCTTT. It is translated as CASSIDRMNTEAFF.

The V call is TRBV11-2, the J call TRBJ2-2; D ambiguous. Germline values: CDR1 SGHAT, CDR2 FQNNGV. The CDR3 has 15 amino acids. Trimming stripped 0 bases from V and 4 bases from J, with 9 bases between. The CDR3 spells CASSLDLWGTGELFF. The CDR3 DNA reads TGTGCCAGCAGCTTAGATCTATGGGGCACCGGGGAGCTGTTTTTT.

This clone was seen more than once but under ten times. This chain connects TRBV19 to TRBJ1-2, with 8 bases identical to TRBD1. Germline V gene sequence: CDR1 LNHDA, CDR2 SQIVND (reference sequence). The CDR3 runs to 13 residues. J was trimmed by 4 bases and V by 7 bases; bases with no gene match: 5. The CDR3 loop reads CASIDDRGYGYTF. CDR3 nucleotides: TGTGCCAGTATCGACGACAGGGGCTATGGCTACACCTTC. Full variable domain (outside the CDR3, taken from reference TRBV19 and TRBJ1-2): DGGITQSPKYLFRKEGQNVTLSCEQNLNHDAMYWYRQDPGQGLRLIYYSQIVNDFQKGDIAEGYSVSREKKESFPLTVTSAQKNPTAFYLCASIDDRGYGYTFGSGTRLTVV.

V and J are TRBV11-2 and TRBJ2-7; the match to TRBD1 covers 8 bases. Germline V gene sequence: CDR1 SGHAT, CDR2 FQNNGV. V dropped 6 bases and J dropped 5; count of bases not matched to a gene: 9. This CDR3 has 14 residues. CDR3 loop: CASSSPTGADEQYF. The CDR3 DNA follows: TGTGCCAGCAGTTCCCCGACAGGGGCCGACGAGCAGTACTTC.

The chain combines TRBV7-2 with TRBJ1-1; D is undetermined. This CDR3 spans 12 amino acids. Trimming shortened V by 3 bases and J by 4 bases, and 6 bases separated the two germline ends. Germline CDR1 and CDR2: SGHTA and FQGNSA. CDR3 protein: CASSFAFTEAFF. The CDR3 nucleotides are TGTGCCAGCAGCTTCGCTTTCACTGAAGCTTTCTTT.

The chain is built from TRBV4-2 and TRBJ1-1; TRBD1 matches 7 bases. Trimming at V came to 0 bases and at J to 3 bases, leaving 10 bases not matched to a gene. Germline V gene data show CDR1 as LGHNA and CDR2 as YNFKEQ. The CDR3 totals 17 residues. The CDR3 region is CASSQDSVGQEYTEAFF. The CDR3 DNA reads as TGTGCCAGCAGCCAAGATAGTGTTGGACAGGAGTACACTGAAGCTTTCTTT.

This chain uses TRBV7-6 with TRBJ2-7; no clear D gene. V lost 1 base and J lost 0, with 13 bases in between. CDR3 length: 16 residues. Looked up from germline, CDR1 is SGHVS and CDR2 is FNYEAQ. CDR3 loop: CASSLDTEGISYEQYF. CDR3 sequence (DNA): TGTGCCAGCAGCTTAGACACAGAAGGTATCTCCTACGAGCAGTACTTC.

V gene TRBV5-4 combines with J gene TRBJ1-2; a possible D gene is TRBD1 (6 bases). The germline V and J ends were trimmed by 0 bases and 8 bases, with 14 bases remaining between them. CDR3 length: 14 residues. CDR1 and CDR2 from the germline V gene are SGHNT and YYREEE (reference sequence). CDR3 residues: CASSLAGPGEGYTF. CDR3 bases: TGTGCCAGCAGCTTGGCCGGCCCAGGGGAAGGCTACACCTTC.

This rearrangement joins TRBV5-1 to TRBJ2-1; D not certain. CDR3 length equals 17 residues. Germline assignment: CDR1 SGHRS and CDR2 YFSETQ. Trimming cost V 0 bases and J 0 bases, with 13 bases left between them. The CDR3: CASSLGSLPSSYNEQFF. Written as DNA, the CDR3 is TGCGCCAGCAGCTTGGGGTCCTTACCGAGCTCCTACAATGAGCAGTTCTTC.

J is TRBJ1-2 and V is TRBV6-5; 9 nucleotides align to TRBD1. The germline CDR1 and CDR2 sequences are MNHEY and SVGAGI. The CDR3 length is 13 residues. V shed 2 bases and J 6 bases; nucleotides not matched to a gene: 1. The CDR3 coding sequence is TGTGCCAGCAGTTACCGGACAGGGGATGGCTACACCTTC. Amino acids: CASSYRTGDGYTF.

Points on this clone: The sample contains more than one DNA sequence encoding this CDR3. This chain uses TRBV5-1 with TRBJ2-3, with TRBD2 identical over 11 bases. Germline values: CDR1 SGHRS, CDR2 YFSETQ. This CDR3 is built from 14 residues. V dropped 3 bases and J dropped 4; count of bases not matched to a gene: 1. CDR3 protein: CASSSGLAADTQYF. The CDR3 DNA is TGCGCCAGCAGCTCGGGACTAGCGGCAGATACGCAGTATTTT.

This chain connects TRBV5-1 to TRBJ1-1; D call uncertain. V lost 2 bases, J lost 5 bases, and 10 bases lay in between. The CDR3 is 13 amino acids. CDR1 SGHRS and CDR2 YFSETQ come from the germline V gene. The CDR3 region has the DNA TGCGCCAGCAGCTTCCGGGAACGGACTGAAGCTTTCTTT. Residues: CASSFRERTEAFF.

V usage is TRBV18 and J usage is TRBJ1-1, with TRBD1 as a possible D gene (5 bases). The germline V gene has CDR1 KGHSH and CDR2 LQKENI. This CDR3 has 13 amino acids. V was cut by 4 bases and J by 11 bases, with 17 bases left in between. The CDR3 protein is CASSQGKTVGAFF. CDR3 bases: TGTGCCAGCTCACAGGGGAAGACAGTAGGGGCTTTCTTT.

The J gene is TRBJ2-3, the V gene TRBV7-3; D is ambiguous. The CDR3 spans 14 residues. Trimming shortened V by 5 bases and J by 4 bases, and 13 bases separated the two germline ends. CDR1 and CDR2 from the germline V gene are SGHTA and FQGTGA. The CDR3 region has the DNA TGTGCCAGCAGCCCAACCGACTCTTCAGATACGCAGTATTTT. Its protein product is CASSPTDSSDTQYF.

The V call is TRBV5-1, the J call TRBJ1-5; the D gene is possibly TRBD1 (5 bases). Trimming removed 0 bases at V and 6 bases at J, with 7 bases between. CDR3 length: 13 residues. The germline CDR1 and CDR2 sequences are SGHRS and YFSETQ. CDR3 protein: CASSLEGVQPQHF. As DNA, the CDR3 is TGCGCCAGCAGCTTGGAAGGGGTTCAGCCCCAGCATTTT.

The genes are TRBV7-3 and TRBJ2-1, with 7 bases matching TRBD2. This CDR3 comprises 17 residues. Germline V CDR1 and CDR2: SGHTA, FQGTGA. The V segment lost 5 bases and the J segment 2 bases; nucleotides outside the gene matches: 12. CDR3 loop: CASSSRTGGTTYNEQFF. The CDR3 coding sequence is TGTGCCAGCAGCAGCCGAACGGGGGGAACCACCTACAATGAGCAGTTCTTC.

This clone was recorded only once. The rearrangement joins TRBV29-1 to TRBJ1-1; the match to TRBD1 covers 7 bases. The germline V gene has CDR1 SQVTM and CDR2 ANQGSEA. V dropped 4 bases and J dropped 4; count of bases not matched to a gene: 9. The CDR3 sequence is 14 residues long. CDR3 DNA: TGCAGCGTTGGCCAGGGGGGAATGGGCACTGAAGCTTTCTTT. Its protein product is CSVGQGGMGTEAFF.

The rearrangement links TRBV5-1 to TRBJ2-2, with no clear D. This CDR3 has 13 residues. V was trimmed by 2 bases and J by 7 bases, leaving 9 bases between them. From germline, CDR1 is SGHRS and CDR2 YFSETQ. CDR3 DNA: TGCGCCAGCAGCTTTTTACCGGACGGGGAGCTGTTTTTT. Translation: CASSFLPDGELFF.

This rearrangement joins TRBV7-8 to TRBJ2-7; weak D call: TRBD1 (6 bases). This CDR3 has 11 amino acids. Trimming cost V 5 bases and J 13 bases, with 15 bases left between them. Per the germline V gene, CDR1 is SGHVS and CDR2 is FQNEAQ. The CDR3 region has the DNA TGTGCCAGCAGCGAGGGACATCGATTATACTTC. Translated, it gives CASSEGHRLYF.

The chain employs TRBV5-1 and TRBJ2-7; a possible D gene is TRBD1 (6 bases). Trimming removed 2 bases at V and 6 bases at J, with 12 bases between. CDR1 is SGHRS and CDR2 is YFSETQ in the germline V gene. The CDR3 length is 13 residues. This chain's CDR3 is CASSFGTGSEQYF. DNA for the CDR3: TGCGCCAGCAGCTTCGGAACAGGGAGCGAGCAGTACTTC.

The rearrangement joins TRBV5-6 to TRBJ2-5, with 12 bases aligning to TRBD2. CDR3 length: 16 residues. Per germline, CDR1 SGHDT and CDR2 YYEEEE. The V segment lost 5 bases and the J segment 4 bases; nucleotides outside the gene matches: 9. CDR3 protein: CASSPGLAGIGETQYF. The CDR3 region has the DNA TGTGCCAGCAGTCCCGGACTAGCGGGGATAGGAGAGACCCAGTACTTC.

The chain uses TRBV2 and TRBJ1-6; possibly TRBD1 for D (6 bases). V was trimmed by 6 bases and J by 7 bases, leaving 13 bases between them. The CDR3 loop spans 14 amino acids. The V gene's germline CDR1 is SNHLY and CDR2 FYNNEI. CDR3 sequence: CASRPTGQNSPLHF. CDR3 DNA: TGTGCCAGCAGGCCGACAGGACAAAATTCACCCCTCCACTTT.

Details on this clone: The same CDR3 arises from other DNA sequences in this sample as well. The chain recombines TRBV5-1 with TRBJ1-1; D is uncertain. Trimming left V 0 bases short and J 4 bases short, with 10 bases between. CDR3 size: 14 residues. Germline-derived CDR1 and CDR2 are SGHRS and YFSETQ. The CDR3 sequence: CASSLDGGFTEAFF. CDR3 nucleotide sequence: TGCGCCAGCAGCTTGGATGGAGGGTTCACTGAAGCTTTCTTT.

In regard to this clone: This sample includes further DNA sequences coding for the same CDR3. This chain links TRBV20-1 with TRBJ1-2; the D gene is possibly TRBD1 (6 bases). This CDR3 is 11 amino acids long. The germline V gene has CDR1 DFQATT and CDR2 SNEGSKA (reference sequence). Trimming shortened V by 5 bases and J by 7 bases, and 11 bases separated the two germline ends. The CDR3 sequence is CSAPTGSGYTF. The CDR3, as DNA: TGCAGTGCTCCGACAGGTAGTGGCTACACCTTC.

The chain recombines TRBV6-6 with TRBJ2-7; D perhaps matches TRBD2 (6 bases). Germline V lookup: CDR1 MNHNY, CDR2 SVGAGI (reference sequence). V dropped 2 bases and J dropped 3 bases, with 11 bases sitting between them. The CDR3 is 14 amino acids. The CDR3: CASSYGGLNYEQYF. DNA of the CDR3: TGTGCCAGCAGTTACGGGGGACTGAACTACGAGCAGTACTTC.